The source of this T cell receptor (beta chain) is a study of T cell responses to AZD1222 COVID-19 vaccine. Study-level findings and limits: Regions 160-218 and 743-854 dominated among vaccine-associated CD4 TCRs spanning spike. The breadth and depth of Spike-specific TCRs increased once two AZD1222 doses had been given. Variant regions that are unmutated are reportedly the target of nearly half of spike-specific TCRs. Sampled repertoires all dated from after the peak T cell response.

Losses at the gene ends were 5 bases for V and 0 bases for J; bases not matched to a gene: 5. Per germline, CDR1 MNHEY and CDR2 SVGAGI. This CDR3 is 15 amino acids long. Concerning this clone: The antigen is unknown.

The method was immunoSEQ multiplex PCR; TCRdb's version includes in-frame clones alone and lacks a portion of them. Of some 180,000 clones listed, more than 85% were seen once; the top ten hold under 2%. The sample consisted of peripheral blood, taken 28 days after the second AZD1222 dose. The rearrangement joins TRBV6-5 to TRBJ1-1, with 8 bases that match TRBD1. The sequence came from an adult who received the AZD1222 COVID-19 vaccine. The DNA of the CDR3 is TGTGCCAGCAGTCCCGGGACAGGATTGAACACTGAAGCTTTCTTT. Its protein product is CASSPGTGLNTEAFF.